This TCR beta chain was observed in a study of blood T cells in healthy people across ages. Study in general: Researchers report that template switching captured about one barcoded beta molecule per two T cells.

A second roughly 6 to 11 cycle PCR used barcoded and J-beta primers. Through a template-switch adaptor with 12 random nucleotides, each cDNA molecule received a tag. Sequencing of every sample gave 2.5 million or more CDR3-containing paired-end reads. TCRdb recomputed calls from the 5' RACE reads with MiXCR, one row per CDR3 protein. The table shows more than 650,000 distinct CDR3 sequences, with over 20% occurring only once. The CDR3 is 18 amino acids. CDR1 and CDR2 from the germline V gene are LGHNA and YNFKEQ. Trimming cost V 0 bases and J 4 bases, with 16 bases left between them. This clonotype has a handful of counts. Its antigen remains unknown. Findings of the study overall: Expanded clonotype shifts may have been confounded, as the donors had an unknown CMV status.

The sequence was obtained from a man aged 65 to 85 in good health. Sequencing was carried out using blood. V usage is TRBV4-2 and J usage is TRBJ1-6; no definite D call. CDR3 nucleotides: TGTGCCAGCAGCCAAGAAGGAGGGTCATTCGGGTATAATTCACCCCTCCACTTT. Protein product: CASSQEGGSFGYNSPLHF.